This is a list of T cell receptor beta chains from one sample in a study of monozygotic twins with inflammatory bowel disease. TCRdb reprocessed the 5' RACE reads and stores each CDR3 protein as one record, lacking DNA. This sample's table has about 130,000 distinct CDR3 sequences. Sequencing was carried out using blood. The source of these receptors is a human donor with ulcerative colitis or Crohn's disease, or a healthy co-twin of an affected twin (not recorded which). Both conserved end residues are part of each CDR3. Fields, in order: CDR3 length, J gene, V gene, CDR3 protein.

>15|TRBJ2-2|TRBV20-1
CSASDSGKGSGELFF
>14|TRBJ2-1|TRBV6-6
CASSYRRELNEQFF
>12|TRBJ2-1|TRBV24-1
CATSEPYNEQFF
>19|TRBJ2-1|TRBV7-3
CASSFGLAGGAHPYNEQFF
>16|TRBJ2-1|TRBV10-2
CASSRISVAGAHEQFF
>15|TRBJ2-7|TRBV18
CASSSLAGGFGEQYF
>15|TRBJ2-7|TRBV14
CASSQEVTFSYEQYF
>15|TRBJ2-7|TRBV3-1
CASSQGTGASYEQYF
>14|TRBJ1-5|TRBV6-1
CASSGGGQHQPQHF
>14|TRBJ2-1|TRBV30
CARLGLSAYNEQFF
>16|TRBJ2-1|TRBV7-2
CASSHTSGRARDEQFF
>18|TRBJ1-5|TRBV20-1
CSARPQGGGGNSNQPQHF
>18|TRBJ1-1|TRBV4-2
CASSPKGKQGALDTEAFF
>13|TRBJ2-1|TRBV30
CAWKSLAGNEQFF
>17|TRBJ1-5|TRBV6-5
CASSYRDRRGSNQPQHF
>16|TRBJ2-1|TRBV29-1
CSVELMAVSPHNEQFF
>15|TRBJ2-1|TRBV20-1
CSARDPVGALNEQFF
>12|TRBJ1-1|TRBV12-3/TRBV12-4
CASRLQYTEAFF
>13|TRBJ1-2|TRBV28
CASRISSNYGYTF
>14|TRBJ2-3|TRBV5-1
CASSLELADDTQYF
>13|TRBJ1-2|TRBV20-1
CSATGQGASGYTF
>15|TRBJ2-3|TRBV6-2/TRBV6-3
CASSSGTTTTDTQYF
>11|TRBJ1-1|TRBV3-1
CASGWNTEAFF
>15|TRBJ2-7|TRBV20-1
CSAREGLESSYEQYF
>14|TRBJ1-2|TRBV7-2
CASSLGQQNYGYTF